These 17 T cell receptor beta chains were sequenced from one sample in a study of blood T cell repertoires in COVID-19. Profiling relied on immunoSEQ multiplex PCR, and the TCRdb table lists in-frame clones only, not all of them. The sample lists 300,000 to 400,000 clones, roughly 90% occurring once. The specimen was peripheral blood. Source of these receptors: a woman aged 30 to 39 with COVID-19, enrolled during active disease.

This chain links TRBV7-2 with TRBJ2-3; tentative D call: TRBD2 (7 bases). The length of the CDR3 is 17 residues. Germline V gene sequence: CDR1 SGHTA, CDR2 FQGNSA. V dropped 0 bases and J dropped 2 bases, with 15 bases sitting between them. CDR3 in DNA: TGTGCCAGCAGCTTAGCGTCCGCGGGGGCGGACACAGATACGCAGTATTTT. Translation: CASSLASAGADTDTQYF.

The chain joins TRBV10-3 to TRBJ1-2; the match to TRBD1 covers 10 bases. The germline V gene has CDR1 ENHRY and CDR2 SYGVKD. Losses at the gene ends were 5 bases for V and 7 bases for J; bases not matched to a gene: 4. This CDR3 region has 13 residues. The CDR3 DNA follows: TGTGCCATCAGTACCGGGACAGGGGTTGGCTACACCTTC. It yields the protein CAISTGTGVGYTF.

V and J are TRBV6-6 and TRBJ2-6; unclear D gene. The V end lost 0 bases, the J end lost 0 bases, and 6 bases lay between the germline ends. This CDR3 has 16 amino acids. Germline V gene data show CDR1 as MNHNY and CDR2 as SVGAGI (reference sequence). In nucleotides, the CDR3 is TGTGCCAGCAGTTACTCTAGGAGCTCTGGGGCCAACGTCCTGACTTTC. Encoded protein: CASSYSRSSGANVLTF.

This chain connects TRBV7-2 to TRBJ2-3; D is perhaps TRBD2 (6 bases). The germline V gene has CDR1 SGHTA and CDR2 FQGNSA. V was trimmed by 5 bases and J by 6 bases, leaving 18 bases between them. The CDR3 contains 15 residues. The CDR3 region has the DNA TGTGCCAGCAGCGGGACTTCGACGTCGACCGATACGCAGTATTTT. Protein product: CASSGTSTSTDTQYF. Supplemented by reference TRBV7-2 and TRBJ2-3, the full variable domain reads GAGVSQSPSNKVTEKGKDVELRCDPISGHTALYWYRQSLGQGLEFLIYFQGNSAPDKSGLPSDRFSAERTGGSVSTLTIQRTQQEDSAVYLCASSGTSTSTDTQYFGPGTRLTVL.

The chain employs TRBV15 and TRBJ2-3; D is possibly TRBD2 (5 bases). The CDR3 runs to 18 residues. V gave up 0 bases and J gave up 6 bases, with 22 bases separating them. The germline V gene has CDR1 LNHNV and CDR2 YYDKDF (reference sequence). CDR3 amino acids: CATSRDRHGGPITDTQYF. The CDR3 coding sequence is TGTGCCACCAGCAGAGATCGTCATGGAGGCCCGATAACGGATACGCAGTATTTT.

The chain couples TRBV3-1 (or the pseudogene TRBV3-2) to TRBJ2-1, with unresolved D. The germline V gene has CDR1 LGHDT and CDR2 YNNKEL (reference sequence). The CDR3 sequence is 17 residues long. V shed 2 bases and J shed 2 bases, with 16 bases lying between them. DNA for the CDR3: TGTGCCAGCAGCCAACGTAAAGGAGCTACTACCTACAATGAGCAGTTCTTC. It encodes CASSQRKGATTYNEQFF.

The gene calls are TRBV19 and TRBJ2-5; 13 bases are a match to TRBD2. The CDR3 sequence is 15 residues long. Germline V gene sequence: CDR1 LNHDA, CDR2 SQIVND (reference sequence). V lost 6 bases and J lost 4; bases outside the gene matches: 5. CDR3 sequence reads: CASSKLAGGRETQYF. CDR3 nucleotide sequence: TGTGCCAGTAGCAAACTAGCGGGGGGGCGAGAGACCCAGTACTTC. The full variable domain, its missing parts supplied by reference TRBV19 and TRBJ2-5, is DGGITQSPKYLFRKEGQNVTLSCEQNLNHDAMYWYRQDPGQGLRLIYYSQIVNDFQKGDIAEGYSVSREKKESFPLTVTSAQKNPTAFYLCASSKLAGGRETQYFGPGTRLLVL.

The chain employs TRBV7-8 and TRBJ1-5, with no clear D. Germline lookup yields CDR1 SGHVS and CDR2 FQNEAQ. The CDR3 totals 15 residues. The V gene lost 5 bases and the J gene lost 2 bases, with 13 bases spanning the gap. DNA of the CDR3: TGTGCCAGCAGCGCGGCAACCCGGGGCAATCAGCCCCAGCATTTT. Encoded protein: CASSAATRGNQPQHF.

This sequence joins TRBV2 and TRBJ2-3, with D possibly TRBD2 on 5 matching bases. The V end lost 4 bases, the J end lost 0 bases, and 11 bases lay between the germline ends. This CDR3 is 15 amino acids long. CDR1 and CDR2 from the germline V gene are SNHLY and FYNNEI. CDR3 DNA: TGTGCCAGCAGTGGCCGTCGGACTAGCACAGATACGCAGTATTTT. Its protein is CASSGRRTSTDTQYF.

The chain combines TRBV7-2 with TRBJ1-6; D is unresolved. The CDR3 is 16 amino acids. The V end lost 0 bases, the J end lost 5 bases, and 11 bases lay between the germline ends. Germline assignment: CDR1 SGHTA and CDR2 FQGNSA. The CDR3 here is CASSLARAGNNSPLHF. The CDR3 nucleotides read TGTGCCAGCAGCTTAGCGAGGGCGGGGAATAATTCACCCCTCCACTTT.

V is TRBV9 and J is TRBJ2-2; D is ambiguous. This CDR3 has 14 residues. The V end was cut by 0 bases, the J end by 4 bases, with 7 bases between. Germline V lookup: CDR1 SGDLS, CDR2 YYNGEE. The CDR3 region has the DNA TGTGCCAGCAGCGTAGTATCCTCCACCGGGGAGCTGTTTTTT. Amino acid sequence: CASSVVSSTGELFF. Together with reference TRBV9 and TRBJ2-2, the CDR3 gives the full variable domain: DSGVTQTPKHLITATGQRVTLRCSPRSGDLSVYWYQQSLDQGLQFLIQYYNGEERAKGNILERFSAQQFPDLHSELNLSSLELGDSALYFCASSVVSSTGELFFGEGSRLTVL.

V usage is TRBV20-1 and J usage is TRBJ2-2; 9 bases map to TRBD2. Germline values: CDR1 DFQATT, CDR2 SNEGSKA (reference sequence). This CDR3 is built from 15 residues. Trimming took 3 bases from V and 0 from J; bases not matched to a gene: 2. This CDR3 reads CSASLAGTNTGELFF. As DNA, the CDR3 is TGCAGTGCTAGTCTAGCGGGGACGAACACCGGGGAGCTGTTTTTT.

The rearrangement uses TRBV2 and TRBJ2-7; TRBD1 matches at 7 bases. With 2 bases clipped from V and 1 base from J, the junction kept 5 bases outside the gene matches. This CDR3 is built from 15 residues. Germline loops: CDR1 SNHLY, CDR2 FYNNEI. For the CDR3, the DNA is TGTGCCAGCAGTGAATTGGGCAGGGGGTCCTACGAGCAGTACGTC. Its translation is CASSELGRGSYEQYV.

In DNA, the CDR3 is TGTGCCAGCAGCTTACGGCGGGGGCCAGATACGCAGTATTTT. This translates into CASSLRRGPDTQYF. The V call is TRBV7-2, the J call TRBJ2-3; TRBD2 is a possible D gene (7 bases). V was cut by 2 bases and J by 4 bases, with 10 bases left in between. Looked up from germline, CDR1 is SGHTA and CDR2 is FQGNSA. This CDR3 contains 14 residues.

The chain combines TRBV28 with TRBJ1-1, with no clear D. Trimming removed 10 bases from V and 0 bases from J, with 15 bases in between. The CDR3 totals 14 residues. The germline V gene encodes CDR1 MDHEN and CDR2 SYDVKM. The CDR3 DNA sequence: TGTGCCACCCTCCGGTACGCTATGAACACTGAAGCTTTCTTT. This codes for CATLRYAMNTEAFF.

The chain uses TRBV4-1 and TRBJ1-5; possibly TRBD1 for D (5 bases). Per germline, CDR1 MGHRA and CDR2 YSYEKL. This CDR3 spans 16 amino acids. The V end lost 0 bases, the J end lost 2 bases, and 11 bases lay between the germline ends. CDR3 coding DNA: TGCGCCAGCAGCCAAGATGGGGGGATAGGCAATCAGCCCCAGCATTTT. It translates to CASSQDGGIGNQPQHF.

This chain joins TRBV27 and TRBJ2-3; D is possibly TRBD2 (5 bases). The CDR3 totals 14 residues. The V gene lost 5 bases and the J gene lost 0 bases, with 9 bases spanning the gap. Germline CDR1 and CDR2: MNHEY and SMNVEV (reference sequence). The CDR3 coding sequence is TGTGCCAGCAGTCCCTGGACTAGCACAGATACGCAGTATTTT. The encoded protein is CASSPWTSTDTQYF.